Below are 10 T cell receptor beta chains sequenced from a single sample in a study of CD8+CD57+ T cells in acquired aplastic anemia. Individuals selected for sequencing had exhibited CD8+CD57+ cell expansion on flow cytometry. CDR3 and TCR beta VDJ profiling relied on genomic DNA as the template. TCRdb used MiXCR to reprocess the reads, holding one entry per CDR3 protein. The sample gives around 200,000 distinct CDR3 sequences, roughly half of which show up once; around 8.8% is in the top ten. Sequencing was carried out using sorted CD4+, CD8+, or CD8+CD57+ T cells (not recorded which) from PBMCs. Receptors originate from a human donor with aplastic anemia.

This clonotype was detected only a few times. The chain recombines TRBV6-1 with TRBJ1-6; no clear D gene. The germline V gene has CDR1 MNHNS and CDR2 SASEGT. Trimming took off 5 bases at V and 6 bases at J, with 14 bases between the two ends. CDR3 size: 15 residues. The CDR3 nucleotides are TGTGCCAGCAGTCCGGAGGTGGGCAGTAATTCACCCCTCCACTTT. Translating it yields CASSPEVGSNSPLHF.

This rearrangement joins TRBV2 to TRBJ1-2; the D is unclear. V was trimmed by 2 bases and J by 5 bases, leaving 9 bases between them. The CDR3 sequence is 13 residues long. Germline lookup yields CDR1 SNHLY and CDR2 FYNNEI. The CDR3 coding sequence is TGTGCCAGCAGTGAAAGCGGGATATATGGCTACACCTTC. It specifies CASSESGIYGYTF. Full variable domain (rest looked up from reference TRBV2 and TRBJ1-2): EPEVTQTPSHQVTQMGQEVILRCVPISNHLYFYWYRQILGQKVEFLVSFYNNEISEKSEIFDDQFSVERPDGSNFTLKIRSTKLEDSAMYFCASSESGIYGYTFGSGTRLTVV.

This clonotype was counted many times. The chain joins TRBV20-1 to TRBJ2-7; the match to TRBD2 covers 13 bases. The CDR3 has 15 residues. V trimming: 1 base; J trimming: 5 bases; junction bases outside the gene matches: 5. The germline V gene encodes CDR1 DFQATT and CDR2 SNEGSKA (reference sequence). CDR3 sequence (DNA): TGCAGTGCTAGAGTGGGACTAGCGGGGACCCACGAGCAGTACTTC. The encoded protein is CSARVGLAGTHEQYF.

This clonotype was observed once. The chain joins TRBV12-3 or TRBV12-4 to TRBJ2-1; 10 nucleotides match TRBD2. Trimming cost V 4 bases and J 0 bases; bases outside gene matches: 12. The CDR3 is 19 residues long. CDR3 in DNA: TGTGCCAGCAGTTCGACTAGCGGGCCCGCCCGAAGCTCCTACAATGAGCAGTTCTTC. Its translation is CASSSTSGPARSSYNEQFF.

CDR3 amino acids: CSALLGEGYNEQFF. As DNA, the CDR3 is TGCAGTGCTCTGTTGGGCGAGGGCTACAATGAGCAGTTCTTC. The chain carries TRBV20-1 and TRBJ2-1; maybe TRBD2 (5 bases). CDR1 DFQATT and CDR2 SNEGSKA come from the germline V gene (reference sequence). Between the trimmed V and J ends, which lost 5 bases and 3 bases, there was a span of 14 bases. CDR3 length: 14 residues.

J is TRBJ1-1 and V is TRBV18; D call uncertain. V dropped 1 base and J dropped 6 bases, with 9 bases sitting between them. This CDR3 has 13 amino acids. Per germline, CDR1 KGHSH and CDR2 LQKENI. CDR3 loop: CASSPRVTAEAFF. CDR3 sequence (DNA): TGTGCCAGCTCACCACGGGTAACAGCTGAAGCTTTCTTT. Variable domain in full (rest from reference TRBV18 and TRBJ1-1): NAGVMQNPRHLVRRRGQEARLRCSPMKGHSHVYWYRQLPEEGLKFMVYLQKENIIDESGMPKERFSAEFPKEGPSILRIQQVVRGDSAAYFCASSPRVTAEAFFGQGTRLTVV.

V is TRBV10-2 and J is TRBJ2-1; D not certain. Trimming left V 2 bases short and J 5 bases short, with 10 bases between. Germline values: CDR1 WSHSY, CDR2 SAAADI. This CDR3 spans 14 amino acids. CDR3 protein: CASSERRKNNEQFF. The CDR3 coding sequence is TGCGCCAGCAGTGAGCGTAGGAAGAACAATGAGCAGTTCTTC.

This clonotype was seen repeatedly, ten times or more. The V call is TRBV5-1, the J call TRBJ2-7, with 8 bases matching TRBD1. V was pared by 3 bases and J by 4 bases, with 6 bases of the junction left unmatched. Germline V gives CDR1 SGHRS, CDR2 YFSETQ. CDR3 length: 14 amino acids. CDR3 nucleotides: TGCGCCAGCAGCTGGAGGGACAGGCTTTACGAGCAGTACTTC. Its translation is CASSWRDRLYEQYF. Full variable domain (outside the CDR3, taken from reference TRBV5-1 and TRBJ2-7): KAGVTQTPRYLIKTRGQQVTLSCSPISGHRSVSWYQQTPGQGLQFLFEYFSETQRNKGNFPGRFSGRQFSNSRSEMNVSTLELGDSALYLCASSWRDRLYEQYFGPGTRLTVT.

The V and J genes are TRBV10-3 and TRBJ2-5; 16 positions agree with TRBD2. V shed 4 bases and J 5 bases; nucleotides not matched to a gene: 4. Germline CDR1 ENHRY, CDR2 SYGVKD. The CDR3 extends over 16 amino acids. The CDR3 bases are TGTGCCATCAGTGGGGGACTAGCGGGGGGGACGGAGACCCAGTACTTC. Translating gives CAISGGLAGGTETQYF.

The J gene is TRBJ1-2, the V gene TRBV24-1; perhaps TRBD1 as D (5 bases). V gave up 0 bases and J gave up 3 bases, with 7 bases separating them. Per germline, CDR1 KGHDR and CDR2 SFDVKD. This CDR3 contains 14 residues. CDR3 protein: CATSDLGRDYGYTF. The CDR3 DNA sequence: TGTGCCACCAGTGATTTGGGCAGGGACTATGGCTACACCTTC.